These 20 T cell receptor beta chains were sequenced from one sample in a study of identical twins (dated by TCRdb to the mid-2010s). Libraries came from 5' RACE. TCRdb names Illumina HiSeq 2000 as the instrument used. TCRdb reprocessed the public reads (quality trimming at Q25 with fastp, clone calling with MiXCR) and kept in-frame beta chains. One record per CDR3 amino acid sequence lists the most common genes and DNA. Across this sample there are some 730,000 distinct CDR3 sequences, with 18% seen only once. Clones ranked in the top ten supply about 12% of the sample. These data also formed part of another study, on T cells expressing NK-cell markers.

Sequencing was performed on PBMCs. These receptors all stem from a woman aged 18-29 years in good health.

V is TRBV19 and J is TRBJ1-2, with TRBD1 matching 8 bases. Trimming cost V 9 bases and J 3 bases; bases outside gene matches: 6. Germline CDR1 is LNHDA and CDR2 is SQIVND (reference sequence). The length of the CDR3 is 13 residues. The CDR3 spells CASKDRDYYGYTF. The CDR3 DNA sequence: TGTGCCAGCAAGGACAGGGATTACTATGGCTACACCTTC. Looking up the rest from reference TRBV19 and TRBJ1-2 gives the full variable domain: DGGITQSPKYLFRKEGQNVTLSCEQNLNHDAMYWYRQDPGQGLRLIYYSQIVNDFQKGDIAEGYSVSREKKESFPLTVTSAQKNPTAFYLCASKDRDYYGYTFGSGTRLTVV.

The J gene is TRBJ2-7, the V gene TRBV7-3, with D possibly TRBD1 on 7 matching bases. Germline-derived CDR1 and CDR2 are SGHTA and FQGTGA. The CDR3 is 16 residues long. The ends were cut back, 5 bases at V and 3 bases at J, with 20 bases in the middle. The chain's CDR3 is CASSAGGTIYNYEQYF. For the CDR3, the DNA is TGTGCCAGCAGCGCAGGGGGGACAATCTACAACTACGAGCAGTACTTC.

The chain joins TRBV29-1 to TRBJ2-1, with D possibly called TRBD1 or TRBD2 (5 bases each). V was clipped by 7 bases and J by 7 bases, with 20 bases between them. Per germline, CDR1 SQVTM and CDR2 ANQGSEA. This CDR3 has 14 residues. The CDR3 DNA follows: TGCAGCGGGGCAATGGGGGAGACCTGGAATGAGCAGTTCTTC. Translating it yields CSGAMGETWNEQFF.

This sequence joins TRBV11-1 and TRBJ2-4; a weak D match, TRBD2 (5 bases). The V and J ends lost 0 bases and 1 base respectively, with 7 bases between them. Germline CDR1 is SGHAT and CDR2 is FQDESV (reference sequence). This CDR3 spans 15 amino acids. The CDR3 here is CASSLAEAAKNIQYF. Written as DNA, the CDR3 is TGTGCCAGCAGCTTAGCGGAGGCGGCCAAAAACATTCAGTACTTC.

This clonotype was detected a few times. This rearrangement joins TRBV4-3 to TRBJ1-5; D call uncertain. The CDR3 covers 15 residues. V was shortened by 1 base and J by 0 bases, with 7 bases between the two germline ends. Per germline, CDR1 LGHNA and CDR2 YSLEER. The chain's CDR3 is CASSQADHSNQPQHF. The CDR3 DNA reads TGCGCCAGCAGCCAAGCAGACCATAGCAATCAGCCCCAGCATTTT.

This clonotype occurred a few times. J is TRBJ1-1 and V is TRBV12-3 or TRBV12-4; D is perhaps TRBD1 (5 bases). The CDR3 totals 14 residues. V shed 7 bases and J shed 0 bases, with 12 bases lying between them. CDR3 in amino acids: CASTPTVMNTEAFF. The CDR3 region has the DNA TGTGCCAGCACCCCGACAGTTATGAACACTGAAGCTTTCTTT.

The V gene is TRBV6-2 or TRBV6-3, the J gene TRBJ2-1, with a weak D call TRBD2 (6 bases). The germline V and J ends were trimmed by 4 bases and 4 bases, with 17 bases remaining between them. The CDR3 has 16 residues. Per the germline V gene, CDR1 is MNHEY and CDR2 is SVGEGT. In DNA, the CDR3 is TGTGCCAGCAGTTGGAGGGTAGCGGACGGTTACAATGAGCAGTTCTTC. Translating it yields CASSWRVADGYNEQFF.

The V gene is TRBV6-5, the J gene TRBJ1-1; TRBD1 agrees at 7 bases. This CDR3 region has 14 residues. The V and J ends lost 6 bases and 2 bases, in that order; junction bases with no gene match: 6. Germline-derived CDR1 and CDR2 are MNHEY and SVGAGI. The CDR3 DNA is TGTGCCAGCAGGTACAGGGGCTCTAACACTGAAGCTTTCTTT. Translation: CASRYRGSNTEAFF.

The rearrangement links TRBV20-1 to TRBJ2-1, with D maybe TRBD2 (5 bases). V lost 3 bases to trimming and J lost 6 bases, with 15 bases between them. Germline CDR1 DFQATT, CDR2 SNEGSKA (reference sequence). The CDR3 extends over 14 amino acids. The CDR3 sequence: CSASARDRGNEQFF. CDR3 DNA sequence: TGCAGTGCTAGTGCCCGGGATCGGGGCAATGAGCAGTTCTTC.

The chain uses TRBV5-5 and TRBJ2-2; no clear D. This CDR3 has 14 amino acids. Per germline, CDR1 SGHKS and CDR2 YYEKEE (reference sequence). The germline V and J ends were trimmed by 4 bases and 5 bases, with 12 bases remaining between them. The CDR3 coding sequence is TGTGCCAGCAGCCAAAATCACCGAACCGGGGAGCTGTTTTTT. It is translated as CASSQNHRTGELFF. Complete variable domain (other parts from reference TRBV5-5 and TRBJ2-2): DAGVTQSPTHLIKTRGQQVTLRCSPISGHKSVSWYQQVLGQGPQFIFQYYEKEERGRGNFPDRFSARQFPNYSSELNVNALLLGDSALYLCASSQNHRTGELFFGEGSRLTVL.

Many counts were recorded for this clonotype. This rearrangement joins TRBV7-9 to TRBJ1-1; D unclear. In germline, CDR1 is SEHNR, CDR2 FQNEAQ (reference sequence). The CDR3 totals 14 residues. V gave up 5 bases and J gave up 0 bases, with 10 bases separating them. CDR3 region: CASSLPPVNTEAFF. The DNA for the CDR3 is TGTGCCAGCAGCCTACCGCCAGTGAACACTGAAGCTTTCTTT. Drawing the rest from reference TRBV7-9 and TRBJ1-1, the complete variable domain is DTGVSQNPRHKITKRGQNVTFRCDPISEHNRLYWYRQTLGQGPEFLTYFQNEAQLEKSRLLSDRFSAERPKGSFSTLEIQRTEQGDSAMYLCASSLPPVNTEAFFGQGTRLTVV.

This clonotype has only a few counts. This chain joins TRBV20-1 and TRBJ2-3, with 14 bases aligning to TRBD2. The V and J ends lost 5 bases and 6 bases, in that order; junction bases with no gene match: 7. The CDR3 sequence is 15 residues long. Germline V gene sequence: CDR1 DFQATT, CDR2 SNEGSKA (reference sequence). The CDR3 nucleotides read TGCAGTGCTGGGCGACTAGCGGGAGGGAGTGATACGCAGTATTTT. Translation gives CSAGRLAGGSDTQYF.

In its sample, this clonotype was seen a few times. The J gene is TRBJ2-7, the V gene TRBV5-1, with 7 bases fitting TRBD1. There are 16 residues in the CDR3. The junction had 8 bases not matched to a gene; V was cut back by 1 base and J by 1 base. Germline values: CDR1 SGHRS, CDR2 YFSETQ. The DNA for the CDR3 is TGCGCCAGCAGCTTGTCGAGACAGGGTCCATCCTACGAGCAGTACTTC. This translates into CASSLSRQGPSYEQYF.

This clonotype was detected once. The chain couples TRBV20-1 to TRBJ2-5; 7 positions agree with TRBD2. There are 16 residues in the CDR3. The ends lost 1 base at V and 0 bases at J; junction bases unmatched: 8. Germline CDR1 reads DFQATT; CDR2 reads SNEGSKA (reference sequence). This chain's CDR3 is CSARGFWAGDQETQYF. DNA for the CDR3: TGCAGTGCTAGAGGGTTTTGGGCGGGGGACCAAGAGACCCAGTACTTC.

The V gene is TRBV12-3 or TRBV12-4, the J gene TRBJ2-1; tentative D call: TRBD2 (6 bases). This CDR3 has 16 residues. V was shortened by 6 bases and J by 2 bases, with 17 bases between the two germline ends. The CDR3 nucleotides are TGTGCCAGCAGCCCCGGTGGGCGGGGAACCTACAATGAGCAGTTCTTC. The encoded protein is CASSPGGRGTYNEQFF.

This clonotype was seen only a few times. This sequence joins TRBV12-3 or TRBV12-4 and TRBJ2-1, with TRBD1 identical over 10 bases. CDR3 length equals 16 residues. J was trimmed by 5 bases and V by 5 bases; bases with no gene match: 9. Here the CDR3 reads CASSRTRGTGDNEQFF. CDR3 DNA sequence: TGTGCCAGCAGTCGGACGCGGGGGACAGGGGACAATGAGCAGTTCTTC.

The DNA for the CDR3 is TGTGCCAGCAGTTTATTACTGGCCGGGGGTGTACCAGATACGCAGTATTTT. It codes for CASSLLLAGGVPDTQYF. The chain recombines TRBV27 with TRBJ2-3; TRBD2 is a possible D gene (6 bases). CDR3 length: 17 amino acids. The germline V gene has CDR1 MNHEY and CDR2 SMNVEV (reference sequence). V lost 1 base and J 4 bases, leaving 18 bases between the germline ends.

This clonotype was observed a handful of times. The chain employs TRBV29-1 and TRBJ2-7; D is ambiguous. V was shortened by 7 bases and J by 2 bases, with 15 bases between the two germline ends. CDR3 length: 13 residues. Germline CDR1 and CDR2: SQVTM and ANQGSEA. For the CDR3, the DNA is TGCAGCGCGGCGGTTGACTTTACCTACGAGCAGTACTTC. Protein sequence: CSAAVDFTYEQYF.

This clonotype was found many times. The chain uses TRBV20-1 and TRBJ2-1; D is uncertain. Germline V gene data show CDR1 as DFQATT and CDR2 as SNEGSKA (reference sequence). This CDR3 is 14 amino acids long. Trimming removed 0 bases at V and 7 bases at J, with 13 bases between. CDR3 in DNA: TGCAGTGCTAGAGACCCACCCTACTTAAATGAGCAGTTCTTC. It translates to CSARDPPYLNEQFF.

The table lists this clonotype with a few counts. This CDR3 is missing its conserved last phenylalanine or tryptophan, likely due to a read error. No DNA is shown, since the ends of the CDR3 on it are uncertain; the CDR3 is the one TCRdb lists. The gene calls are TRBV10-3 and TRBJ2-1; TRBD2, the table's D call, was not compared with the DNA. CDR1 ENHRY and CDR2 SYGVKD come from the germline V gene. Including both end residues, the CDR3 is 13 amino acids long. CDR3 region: CAISPAGASGVYL.